Following are 21 T cell receptor beta chains from one sample sequenced in a study of T-cell memory formation after mild COVID-19. One entry per CDR3 protein results from TCRdb running MiXCR on the 5' RACE reads. The sample consists of about 350,000 distinct CDR3 sequences, roughly 19% of them appearing once. The specimen was PBMCs or a T cell subset sorted from them (not recorded which). Source of these receptors: a young man who had mild COVID-19 (a few samples of this study predate the infection). Cell type and time point are not known.

This clonotype was found a few times. The CDR3 loop reads CASSWRPTGLVRNEQFF. Written as DNA, the CDR3 is TGTGCCAGCAGCTGGCGTCCGACAGGGCTCGTGAGAAATGAGCAGTTCTTC. J is TRBJ2-1 and V is TRBV14; 7 bases align to TRBD1. The CDR3 is made up of 17 amino acids. The trim removed 5 bases at V and 7 bases at J, leaving 17 bases unmatched. Germline CDR1 reads SGHDN; CDR2 reads FVKESK.

The J gene is TRBJ1-1, the V gene TRBV11-1, with D uncertain. CDR1 is SGHAT, CDR2 FQDESV, per germline (reference sequence). Trimming left V 1 base short and J 7 bases short, with 10 bases between. This CDR3 has 13 amino acids. CDR3 in DNA: TGTGCCAGCAGCTTAGGAGTGGGAGGTGAAGCTTTCTTT. Translated: CASSLGVGGEAFF.

This clonotype has ten or more counts. The rearrangement joins TRBV6-6 to TRBJ1-6, with TRBD1 identical over 8 bases. Trimming at V came to 5 bases and at J to 7 bases, leaving 7 bases not matched to a gene. This CDR3 has 15 amino acids. The germline V gene has CDR1 MNHNY and CDR2 SVGAGI (reference sequence). The CDR3 loop reads CASSQDRGINSPLHF. Written as DNA, the CDR3 is TGTGCCAGCAGTCAAGACAGGGGAATCAATTCACCCCTCCACTTT.

This clonotype was picked up many times. V usage is TRBV12-3 or TRBV12-4 and J usage is TRBJ1-2; 10 bases line up with TRBD1. The V and J ends lost 4 bases and 8 bases, in that order; junction bases with no gene match: 4. The CDR3 covers 13 residues. The CDR3 here is CASSSTGGRGYTF. In DNA form, the CDR3 reads TGTGCCAGCAGTTCGACAGGGGGCAGGGGCTACACCTTC.

This clonotype has a count of ten or more. This chain uses TRBV14 with TRBJ2-1; perhaps TRBD2 as D (5 bases). The CDR3 has 14 residues. Per the germline V gene, CDR1 is SGHDN and CDR2 is FVKESK. Trimming took off 3 bases at V and 9 bases at J, with 15 bases between the two ends. CDR3 sequence: CASSQITGDREQFF. CDR3 DNA sequence: TGTGCCAGCAGCCAGATAACCGGGGATCGTGAGCAGTTCTTC.

This clonotype has a handful of counts. The chain employs TRBV4-3 and TRBJ1-1, with 11 nucleotides matching TRBD1. Germline V gene lookup returns CDR1 LGHNA and CDR2 YSLEER. The CDR3 has 17 residues. V lost 4 bases, J lost 11 bases, and 18 bases stayed unmatched. The CDR3 region is CASSPTPGQGVAPGAFF. Here the CDR3 DNA reads TGCGCCAGCAGCCCGACACCGGGACAGGGGGTAGCGCCTGGGGCTTTCTTT.

This clonotype was seen a handful of times. The rearrangement links TRBV20-1 to TRBJ1-2; a possible D gene is TRBD1 (5 bases). The CDR3 covers 11 residues. V lost 4 bases and J 4 bases, leaving 7 bases between the germline ends. Germline V lookup: CDR1 DFQATT, CDR2 SNEGSKA (reference sequence). The CDR3 DNA follows: TGCAGTGCTAAGACAGCCTATGGCTACACCTTC. Encoded protein: CSAKTAYGYTF.

This clonotype was counted only a few times. The CDR3 bases are TGTGCCAGCAGCTTAAGCCAGATTAACACCGGGGAGCTGTTTTTT. It specifies CASSLSQINTGELFF. The chain has TRBV7-8 and TRBJ2-2; no clear D. From germline, CDR1 is SGHVS and CDR2 FQNEAQ. The CDR3 covers 15 residues. Trimming shortened V by 2 bases and J by 2 bases, and 9 bases separated the two germline ends.

This clonotype has a handful of counts. The rearrangement uses TRBV5-1 and TRBJ2-7; 8 bases line up with TRBD1. The CDR3 has 15 residues. V shed 0 bases, J shed 3 bases, and the junction held 5 bases outside the gene matches. Germline V gene sequence: CDR1 SGHRS, CDR2 YFSETQ. This CDR3 is CASSLGRGLLYEQYV. The DNA of the CDR3 is TGCGCCAGCAGCTTGGGCAGGGGGCTGCTCTACGAGCAGTACGTC.

This clonotype was recorded at least ten times. Written as DNA, the CDR3 is TGTGCCAGCAGCCCGACAGGCCAAGAGACCCAGTACTTC. Translation: CASSPTGQETQYF. This sequence joins TRBV4-2 and TRBJ2-5, with D possibly TRBD1 on 6 matching bases. Trimming removed 4 bases from V and 1 base from J, with 7 bases in between. The length of the CDR3 is 13 residues. Germline loops: CDR1 LGHNA, CDR2 YNFKEQ.

The gene calls are TRBV5-5 and TRBJ2-1; 11 bases line up with TRBD2. The CDR3 loop spans 16 amino acids. CDR1 and CDR2 from the germline V gene are SGHKS and YYEKEE (reference sequence). J was trimmed by 10 bases and V by 0 bases; bases with no gene match: 9. CDR3: CASSLDLAGGQGEQFF. DNA for the CDR3: TGTGCCAGCAGCTTGGACCTAGCGGGGGGCCAGGGGGAGCAGTTCTTC.

The J gene is TRBJ1-2, the V gene TRBV20-1, with no clear D. The V end lost 0 bases, the J end lost 5 bases, and 16 bases lay between the germline ends. This CDR3 has 15 amino acids. Germline lookup yields CDR1 DFQATT and CDR2 SNEGSKA (reference sequence). The CDR3 here is CSARDTGDLYYGYTF. In DNA, the CDR3 is TGCAGTGCTAGAGACACTGGGGATTTATATTATGGCTACACCTTC.

As to this clonotype: This may come from a read error, since a much larger clone is one base off. The rearrangement links TRBV29-1 to TRBJ2-5; D is unresolved. CDR3 length equals 13 residues. With 1 base removed from V and 6 bases from J, the gap between germline ends came to 12 bases. The germline gives CDR1 SQVTM, CDR2 ANQGSEA. The CDR3 DNA sequence: TGCAGCGTTGAAGTTATTGGGCAGAAGACCCAGTACTTC. It specifies CSVEVIGQKTQYF.

V gene TRBV20-1 combines with J gene TRBJ2-3; perhaps TRBD2 as D (5 bases). CDR3 length: 14 amino acids. V lost 3 bases, J lost 4 bases, and 14 bases lay in between. Germline V gene sequence: CDR1 DFQATT, CDR2 SNEGSKA (reference sequence). CDR3 amino acids: CSASDRGISDTQYF. DNA of the CDR3: TGCAGTGCTAGTGATCGGGGTATTTCAGATACGCAGTATTTT.

The sample holds many counts of this clonotype. The rearrangement joins TRBV28 to TRBJ2-4, with TRBD1 as a possible D gene (8 bases). The CDR3 is 14 amino acids. Trimming took off 5 bases at V and 8 bases at J, with 16 bases between the two ends. CDR1 is MDHEN, CDR2 SYDVKM, per germline. The CDR3 nucleotides are TGTGCCAGCAGTGTAACAGGGGGGGGTCACATTCAGTACTTC. Its protein product is CASSVTGGGHIQYF.

This clonotype was seen ten or more times. The J gene is TRBJ2-5, the V gene TRBV12-3 or TRBV12-4; perhaps D is TRBD1 or TRBD2 (6 bases each). The CDR3 has 13 amino acids. V lost 8 bases, J lost 5 bases, and 15 bases lay in between. The CDR3 DNA is TGTGCCAGCGGTAGGGGGGAAGGGGAGACCCAGTACTTC. It encodes CASGRGEGETQYF.

V is TRBV29-1 and J is TRBJ1-4, with no clear D. The germline V and J ends were trimmed by 6 bases and 2 bases, with 7 bases remaining between them. Germline V gene sequence: CDR1 SQVTM, CDR2 ANQGSEA. The CDR3 totals 12 residues. The CDR3 region is CSVGQTNEKLFF. The CDR3 nucleotides read TGCAGCGTAGGGCAGACTAATGAAAAACTGTTTTTT.

The rearrangement joins TRBV27 to TRBJ1-2; D unclear. The V end lost 3 bases, the J end lost 5 bases, and 10 bases lay between the germline ends. Germline V gene lookup returns CDR1 MNHEY and CDR2 SMNVEV (reference sequence). The CDR3 sequence is 13 residues long. The DNA of the CDR3 is TGTGCCAGCAGTTTCGGCGGAGTGTATGGCTACACCTTC. This encodes CASSFGGVYGYTF.

V and J are TRBV20-1 and TRBJ2-5, with D possibly TRBD2 on 6 matching bases. Germline CDR1 is DFQATT and CDR2 is SNEGSKA (reference sequence). Trimming left V 3 bases short and J 1 base short, with 9 bases between. The CDR3 is 13 amino acids. The CDR3 bases are TGCAGTGCTAGTCGCGGGACCCAAGAGACCCAGTACTTC. It codes for CSASRGTQETQYF.

This clonotype was recorded a few times. V usage is TRBV10-3 and J usage is TRBJ1-2; D remains unclear. Per germline, CDR1 ENHRY and CDR2 SYGVKD. The CDR3 runs to 11 residues. The V and J ends lost 2 bases and 6 bases respectively, with 4 bases between them. In DNA form, the CDR3 reads TGTGCCATCAGTGAGGACCATGGCTACACCTTC. It yields the protein CAISEDHGYTF.

Of note for this clonotype: Since a much larger clone is just one base distant, this may be a read error. The rearrangement joins TRBV5-1 to TRBJ2-7; tentative D call: TRBD2 (5 bases). The CDR3 sequence is 15 residues long. Germline assignment: CDR1 SGHRS and CDR2 YFSETQ. The CDR3 here is CDSSLDASRSYEQYF. CDR3 bases: TGCGACAGCAGCTTGGATGCTAGCAGGTCCTACGAGCAGTACTTC.